Included here is one TCR beta chain sequence, with context. What antigen it recognizes has not been identified. Base qualities are missing; no much larger clone stands one base away. What this sample's time point label stands for: pre-sensitization, week 0. The sample's treatment or condition label, decoded: therapeutic diphenylcyclopropenone sensitization with weekly scalp DPC. Blood at each patch-test visit was drawn before the patch test was applied. Eligible patients were aged 18 to 70, diagnosed with alopecia, deemed suitable for DPC therapy, and excluded if pregnant. Unfractionated whole blood was collected in Tempus Blood RNA tubes, and total RNA was extracted from that blood. The data were obtained in a study of human T cells and chemical hapten exposure (TCRdb year 2021). A note on the overall study: For sensitization, 2% DPC in acetone was applied to a 2 cm by 2 cm area of upper inner arm skin. Weekly therapeutic DPC doses were additionally applied to the scalp of patients throughout the approximately 24-week study period. Approximately 30 alopecia patients provided blood for TCR sequencing at one to four time points (pre-sensitization, 2, 6 and 24 weeks). Patch testing was performed on the upper back with Finn chambers containing 0.01% DPC, and the patch tests were scored after 6 days according to International Contact Dermatitis Research Group standards. This study followed changes in the peripheral blood TCR repertoire in vivo during primary and secondary sensitization of alopecia patients to the hapten diphenylcyclopropenone (DPC). Blood was sampled from patients pre-sensitization (week 0) and at 2, 6 and about 24 weeks after DPC sensitization. The libraries were sequenced as a pool, and the TCR yield per sample differed mostly because of small variations in library volumes within the pool. Most of the patients in the cohort were female, and the cohort covered alopecia areata with under or over 50% scalp involvement, alopecia totalis and alopecia universalis. The full study reports these points: Repeated subsampling changed both the strength of the expansion versus patch-test correlation and the threshold at which the correlation became significant. No change with DPC sensitization was found in the number of TCRs above 1 in 1000 frequency, and no evidence of global repertoire structure alterations was found. A positive correlation was found between the number of PT1 expanded TCRs and patch test score, with significance reached at thresholds 8, 16 and 32 but not 4. Compared with pre-sensitization or healthy control sets, expanded TCRs formed significantly more large CDR3 similarity clusters, which is consistent with antigen-driven responses. Because every patient had alopecia, a presumed autoimmune disease, the patients' immune response might differ from that of healthy individuals.

Library creation used RACE. This sample was sequenced with a NextSeq 500. Library preparation attached unique molecular identifiers to individual cDNA molecules for quantitative, reproducible TCR counting. Each blood RNA sample was used to sequence both TCR alpha and TCR beta chains. As for the authors' bioinformatics: The median number of TCRs per sample was over 95,000, ranging from about 23,224 to 700,000. V, J and CDR3 annotation of the TCR reads was carried out using the Decombinator software suite. To make PS versus PT1 abundance plots, every sample was subsampled to the same number of TCRs (28,000). TCRs were defined as expanded if absent before sensitization and observed at least eight times at the 2-week time point. The public reads were quality trimmed at Q25 with fastp and then assembled into clones with MiXCR by TCRdb, keeping productive beta chains. Identical CDR3 protein sequences are pooled into one entry, listed with their most common genes and DNA. TCRdb, not the authors, supplied the V and J calls. The sample table records about 120,000 distinct CDR3 sequences; 13% of these occur just once. The ten largest clones take up about 3% of the sample.

The CDR3, cysteine through phenylalanine, is 14 amino acids long. Just CDR3 DNA is preserved here, 42 bases in frame from base 1. A distance of 12 bases separates the germline ends of V and J, which lose 6 bases and 1 base respectively. The rearranged segments are TRBV12-3 or TRBV12-4 and TRBJ1-1; 5 matching bases give a weak D call of TRBD1. The receptor was isolated from a woman aged 18-29 years with alopecia areata. Some clones in this sample may be carry-over from other donors' samples. Sequences were derived from whole blood, sampled in connection with sensitization to the hapten diphenylcyclopropenone (DPC). The CDR3 here reads CASSKGRRNTEAFF. The nucleotides read TGTGCCAGCAGCAAGGGGAGAAGGAACACTGAAGCTTTCTTT.